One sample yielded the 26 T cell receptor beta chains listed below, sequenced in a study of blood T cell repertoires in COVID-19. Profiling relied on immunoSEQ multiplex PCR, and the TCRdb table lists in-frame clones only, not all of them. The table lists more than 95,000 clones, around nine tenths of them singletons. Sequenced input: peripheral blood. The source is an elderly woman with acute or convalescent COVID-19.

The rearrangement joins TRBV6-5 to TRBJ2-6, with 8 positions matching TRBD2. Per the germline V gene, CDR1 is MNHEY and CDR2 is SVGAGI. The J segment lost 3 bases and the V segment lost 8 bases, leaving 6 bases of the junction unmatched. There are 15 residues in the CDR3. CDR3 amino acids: CASRAGAVGANVLTF. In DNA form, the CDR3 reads TGTGCCAGCCGAGCGGGGGCAGTTGGGGCCAACGTCCTGACTTTC.

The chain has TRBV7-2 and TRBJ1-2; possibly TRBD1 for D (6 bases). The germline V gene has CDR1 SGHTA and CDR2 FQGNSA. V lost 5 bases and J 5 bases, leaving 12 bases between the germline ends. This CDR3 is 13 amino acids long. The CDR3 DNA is TGTGCCAGCAGCGGTCAACAGGGTTATGGCTACACCTTC. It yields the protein CASSGQQGYGYTF.

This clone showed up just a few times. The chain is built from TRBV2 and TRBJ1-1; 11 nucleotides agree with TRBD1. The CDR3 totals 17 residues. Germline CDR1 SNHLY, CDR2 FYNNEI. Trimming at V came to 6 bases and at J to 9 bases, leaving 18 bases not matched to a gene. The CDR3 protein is CASSQTLPDRGRFKAFF. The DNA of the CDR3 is TGTGCCAGCAGCCAAACTCTCCCGGACAGGGGGCGGTTTAAAGCTTTCTTT.

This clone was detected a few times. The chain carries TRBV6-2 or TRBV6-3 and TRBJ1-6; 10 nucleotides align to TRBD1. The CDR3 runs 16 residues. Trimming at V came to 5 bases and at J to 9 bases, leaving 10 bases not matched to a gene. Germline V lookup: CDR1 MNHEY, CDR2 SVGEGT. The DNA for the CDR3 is TGTGCCAGCAGTGACGCCTGGACAGGGGGATTTTCACCCCTCCACTTT. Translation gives CASSDAWTGGFSPLHF.

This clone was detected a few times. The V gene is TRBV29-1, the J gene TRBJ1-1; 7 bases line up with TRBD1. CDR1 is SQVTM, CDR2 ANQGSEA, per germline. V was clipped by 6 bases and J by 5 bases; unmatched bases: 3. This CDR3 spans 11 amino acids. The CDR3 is CSVVQGTEAFF. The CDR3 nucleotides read TGCAGCGTCGTACAGGGGACTGAAGCTTTCTTT.

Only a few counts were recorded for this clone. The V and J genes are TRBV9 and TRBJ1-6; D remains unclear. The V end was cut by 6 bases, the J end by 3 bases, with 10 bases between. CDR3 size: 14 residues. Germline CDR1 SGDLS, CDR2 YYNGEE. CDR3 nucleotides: TGTGCCAGCACCGAGCGGGGCTATAATTCACCCCTCCACTTT. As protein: CASTERGYNSPLHF.

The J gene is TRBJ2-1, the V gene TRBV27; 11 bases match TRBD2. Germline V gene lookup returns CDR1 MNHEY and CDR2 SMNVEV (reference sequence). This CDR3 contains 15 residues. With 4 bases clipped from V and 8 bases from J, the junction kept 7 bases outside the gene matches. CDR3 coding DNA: TGTGCCAGCAGTTCAGTAGCGGGGGGGCTCGATGAGCAGTTCTTC. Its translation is CASSSVAGGLDEQFF.

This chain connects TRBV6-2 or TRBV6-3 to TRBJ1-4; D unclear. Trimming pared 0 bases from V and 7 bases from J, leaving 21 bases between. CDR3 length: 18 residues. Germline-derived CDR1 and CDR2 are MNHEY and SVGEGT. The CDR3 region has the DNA TGTGCCAGCAGTTACTCGAACTCTCTGAGTCTAAATCCTGAAAAACTGTTTTTT. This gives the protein CASSYSNSLSLNPEKLFF.

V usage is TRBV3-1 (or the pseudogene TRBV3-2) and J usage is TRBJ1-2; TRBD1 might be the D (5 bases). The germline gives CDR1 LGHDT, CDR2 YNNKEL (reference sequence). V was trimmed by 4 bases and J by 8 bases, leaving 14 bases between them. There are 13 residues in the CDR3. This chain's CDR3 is CASSPGTVSGYTF. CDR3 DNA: TGTGCCAGCAGCCCAGGGACTGTCTCAGGCTACACCTTC.

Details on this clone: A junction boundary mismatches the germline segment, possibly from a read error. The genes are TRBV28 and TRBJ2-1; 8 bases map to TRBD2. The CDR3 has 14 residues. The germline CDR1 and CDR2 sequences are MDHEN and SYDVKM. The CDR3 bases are TGTGCCAGCAGTTTGGCGGGAGGCACCTACCGGCGGCTCTTC. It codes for CASSLAGGTYRRLF.

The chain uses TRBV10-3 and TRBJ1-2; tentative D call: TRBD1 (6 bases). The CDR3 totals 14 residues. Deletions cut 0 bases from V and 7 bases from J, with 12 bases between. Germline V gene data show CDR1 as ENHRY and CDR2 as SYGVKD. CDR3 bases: TGTGCCATCAGTGAGTCCTTTGGGGGCTCTGGCTACACCTTC. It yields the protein CAISESFGGSGYTF.

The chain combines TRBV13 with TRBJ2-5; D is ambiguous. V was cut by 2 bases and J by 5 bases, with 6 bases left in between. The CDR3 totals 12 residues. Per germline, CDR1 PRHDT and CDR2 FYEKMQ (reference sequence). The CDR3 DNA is TGTGCCAGCAGCTTATCACGGGAGACCCAGTACTTC. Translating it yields CASSLSRETQYF.

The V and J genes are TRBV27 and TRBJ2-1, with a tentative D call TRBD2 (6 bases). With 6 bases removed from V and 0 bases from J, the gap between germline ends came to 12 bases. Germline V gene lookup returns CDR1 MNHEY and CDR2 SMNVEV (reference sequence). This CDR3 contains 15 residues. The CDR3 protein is CASSNSGSSYNEQFF. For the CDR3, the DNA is TGTGCCAGCAGCAATAGCGGCAGCTCCTACAATGAGCAGTTCTTC.

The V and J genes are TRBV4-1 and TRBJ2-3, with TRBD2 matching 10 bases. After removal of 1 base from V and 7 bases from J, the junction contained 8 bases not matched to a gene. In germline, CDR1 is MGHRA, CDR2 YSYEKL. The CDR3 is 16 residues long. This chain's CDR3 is CASSQVASGGRNTQYF. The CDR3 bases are TGCGCCAGCAGCCAAGTGGCTAGCGGGGGCCGGAATACGCAGTATTTT.

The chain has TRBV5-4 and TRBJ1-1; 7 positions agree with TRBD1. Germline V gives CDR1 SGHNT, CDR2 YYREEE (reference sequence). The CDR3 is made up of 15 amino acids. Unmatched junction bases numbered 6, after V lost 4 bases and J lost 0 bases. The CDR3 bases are TGTGCCAGCAGCGGTAAACAGGGGATGAACACTGAAGCTTTCTTT. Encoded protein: CASSGKQGMNTEAFF.

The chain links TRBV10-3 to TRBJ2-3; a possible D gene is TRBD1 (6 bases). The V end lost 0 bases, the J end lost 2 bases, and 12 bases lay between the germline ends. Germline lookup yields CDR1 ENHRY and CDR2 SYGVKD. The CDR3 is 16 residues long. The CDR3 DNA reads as TGTGCCATCAGTGAGTCGACAGGCTCCTTCACAGATACGCAGTATTTT. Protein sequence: CAISESTGSFTDTQYF.

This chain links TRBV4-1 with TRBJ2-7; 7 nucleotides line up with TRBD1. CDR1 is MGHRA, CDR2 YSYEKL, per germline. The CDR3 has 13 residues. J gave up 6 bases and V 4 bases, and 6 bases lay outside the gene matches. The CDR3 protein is CASSLDREGEQYF. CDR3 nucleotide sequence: TGCGCCAGCAGCCTCGACAGGGAAGGCGAGCAGTACTTC.

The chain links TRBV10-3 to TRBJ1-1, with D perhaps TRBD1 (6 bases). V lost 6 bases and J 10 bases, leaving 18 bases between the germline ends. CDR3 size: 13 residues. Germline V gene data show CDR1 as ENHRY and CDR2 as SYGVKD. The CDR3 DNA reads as TGTGCCATCAGCGGCGTACAGGGCTTAAGAGCTTTCTTT. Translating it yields CAISGVQGLRAFF.

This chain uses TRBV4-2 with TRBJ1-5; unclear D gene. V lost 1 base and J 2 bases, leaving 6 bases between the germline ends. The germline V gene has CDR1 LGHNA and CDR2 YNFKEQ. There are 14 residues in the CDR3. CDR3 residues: CASSQGERNQPQHF. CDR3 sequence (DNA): TGTGCCAGCAGCCAAGGTGAGCGCAATCAGCCCCAGCATTTT.

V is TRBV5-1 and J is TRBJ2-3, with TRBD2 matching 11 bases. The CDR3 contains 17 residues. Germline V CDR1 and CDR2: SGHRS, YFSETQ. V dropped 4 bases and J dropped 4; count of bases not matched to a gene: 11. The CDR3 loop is CASSPRRTSGRADTQYF. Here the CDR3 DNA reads TGCGCCAGCAGCCCGAGGCGGACTAGCGGGCGCGCAGATACGCAGTATTTT.

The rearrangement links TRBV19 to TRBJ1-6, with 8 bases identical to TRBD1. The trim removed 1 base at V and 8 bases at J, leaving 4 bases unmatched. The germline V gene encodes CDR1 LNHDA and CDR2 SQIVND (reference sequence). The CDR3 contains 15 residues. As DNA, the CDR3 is TGTGCCAGTAGTATAGGGACAGGGATGGATTCACCCCTCCACTTT. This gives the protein CASSIGTGMDSPLHF.

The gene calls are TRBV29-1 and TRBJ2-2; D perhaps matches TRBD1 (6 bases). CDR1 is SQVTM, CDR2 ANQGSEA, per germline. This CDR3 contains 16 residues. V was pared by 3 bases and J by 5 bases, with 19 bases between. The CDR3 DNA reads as TGCAGCGTTGACGCAGGGGAAAAGGGGCATACCGGGGAGCTGTTTTTT. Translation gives CSVDAGEKGHTGELFF.

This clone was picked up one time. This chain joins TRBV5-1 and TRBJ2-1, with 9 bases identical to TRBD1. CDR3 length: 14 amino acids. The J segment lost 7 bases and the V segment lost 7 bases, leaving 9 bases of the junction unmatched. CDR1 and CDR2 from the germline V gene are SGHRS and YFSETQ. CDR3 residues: CASDSGTGRNEQFF. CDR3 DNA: TGCGCCAGCGATTCGGGGACAGGGCGGAATGAGCAGTTCTTC.

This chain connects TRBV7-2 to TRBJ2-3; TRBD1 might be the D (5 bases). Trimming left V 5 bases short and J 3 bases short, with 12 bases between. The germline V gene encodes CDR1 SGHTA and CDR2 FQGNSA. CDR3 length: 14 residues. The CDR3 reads CASSPQGRTDTQYF. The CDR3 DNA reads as TGTGCCAGCAGCCCCCAGGGTCGGACAGATACGCAGTATTTT. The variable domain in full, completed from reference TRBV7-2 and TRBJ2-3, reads GAGVSQSPSNKVTEKGKDVELRCDPISGHTALYWYRQSLGQGLEFLIYFQGNSAPDKSGLPSDRFSAERTGGSVSTLTIQRTQQEDSAVYLCASSPQGRTDTQYFGPGTRLTVL.

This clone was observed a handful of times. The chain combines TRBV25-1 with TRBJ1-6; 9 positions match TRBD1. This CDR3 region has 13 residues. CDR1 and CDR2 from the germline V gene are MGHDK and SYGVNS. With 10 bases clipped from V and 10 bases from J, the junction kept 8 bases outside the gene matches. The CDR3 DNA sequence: TGTGCCACCCAAGGGACAGGGAACTCACCCCTCCACTTT. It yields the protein CATQGTGNSPLHF.

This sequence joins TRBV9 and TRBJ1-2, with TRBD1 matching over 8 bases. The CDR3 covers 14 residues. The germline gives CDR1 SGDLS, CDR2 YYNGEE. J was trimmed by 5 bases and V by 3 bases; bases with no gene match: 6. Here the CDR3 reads CASSASGGEYGYTF. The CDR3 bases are TGTGCCAGCAGCGCCTCAGGGGGCGAGTATGGCTACACCTTC.